The 27 T cell receptor beta chains below all came from one sample that was sequenced in a study of beta chain features in type 1 diabetes. Study outcomes and limitations: All four CD4+ subsets from Type 1 diabetes patients carried moderately but significantly shorter TCRB CDR3s.

All of the isolated RNA was reverse transcribed, so expressed TCRB transcripts were sequenced. Assay: immunoSEQ multiplex PCR; the TCRdb copy retains only in-frame clones and omits some. The sample shows about 740,000 clones, under 15% of them seen only once. No antigen is known for these receptors. Specimen: naive CD4+ T cells from blood. The receptors originated from a man aged 18 to 29 with type 1 diabetes.

The V and J genes are TRBV14 and TRBJ2-5; 12 bases agree with TRBD2. After removal of 5 bases from V and 1 base from J, the junction contained 5 bases not matched to a gene. The V gene's germline CDR1 is SGHDN and CDR2 FVKESK. This CDR3 has 16 amino acids. The CDR3 DNA is TGTGCCAGCAGCTTCGGACTAGCGGGGTTCCAAGAGACCCAGTACTTC. Its protein is CASSFGLAGFQETQYF. Drawing the rest from reference TRBV14 and TRBJ2-5, the complete variable domain is EAGVTQFPSHSVIEKGQTVTLRCDPISGHDNLYWYRRVMGKEIKFLLHFVKESKQDESGMPNNRFLAERTGGTYSTLKVQPAELEDSGVYFCASSFGLAGFQETQYFGPGTRLLVL.

This clone was picked up a small number of times. The CDR3 coding sequence is TGTGCCAGCAGTACCGGGACAGGGAATTCACCCCTCCACTTT. Residues: CASSTGTGNSPLHF. This chain joins TRBV2 and TRBJ1-6, with 9 positions matching TRBD1. Germline values: CDR1 SNHLY, CDR2 FYNNEI. The CDR3 is made up of 14 amino acids. Trimming took 5 bases from V and 7 from J; bases not matched to a gene: 3.

The chain uses TRBV4-1 and TRBJ2-7; D possibly corresponds to TRBD2 (5 bases). V shed 4 bases and J shed 0 bases, with 13 bases lying between them. Germline V gene lookup returns CDR1 MGHRA and CDR2 YSYEKL. This CDR3 has 15 amino acids. The DNA for the CDR3 is TGCGCCAGCAGCCTCGGAGGCCCGACCTCCTACGAGCAGTACTTC. Protein product: CASSLGGPTSYEQYF.

V usage is TRBV10-3 and J usage is TRBJ1-6, with 10 bases fitting TRBD1. After removal of 6 bases from V and 7 bases from J, the junction contained 3 bases not matched to a gene. The CDR3 consists of 14 residues. Germline CDR1 ENHRY, CDR2 SYGVKD. The CDR3 here is CAIRGGQGNSPLHF. In DNA form, the CDR3 reads TGTGCCATCAGGGGGGGACAGGGGAATTCACCCCTCCACTTT.

This clone was seen more than once but under ten times. The rearrangement joins TRBV7-9 to TRBJ1-4, with 11 nucleotides matching TRBD1. Germline CDR1 and CDR2: SEHNR and FQNEAQ (reference sequence). This CDR3 spans 16 amino acids. With V trimmed by 5 bases and J by 8 bases, 10 bases remained unmatched. The CDR3 sequence: CASSPGTGGSGEKLFF. The CDR3 region has the DNA TGTGCCAGCAGCCCAGGGACAGGGGGTTCTGGCGAAAAACTGTTTTTT.

V usage is TRBV6-5 and J usage is TRBJ2-7; TRBD1 might be the D (6 bases). V was cut by 2 bases and J by 2 bases, with 16 bases left in between. The CDR3 length is 16 residues. Germline CDR1 and CDR2: MNHEY and SVGAGI. For the CDR3, the DNA is TGTGCCAGCAGTTACAGCCGACTCAGGGGTACCTACGAGCAGTACTTC. This gives the protein CASSYSRLRGTYEQYF.

This clone has just a few counts. The chain uses TRBV7-9 and TRBJ2-7; tentative D call: TRBD1 (6 bases). Germline-derived CDR1 and CDR2 are SEHNR and FQNEAQ (reference sequence). The CDR3 has 15 amino acids. V lost 1 base to trimming and J lost 5 bases, with 15 bases between them. CDR3 DNA: TGTGCCAGCAGCTTAGGGCGACAGGAGATAGACGAGCAGTACTTC. It yields the protein CASSLGRQEIDEQYF.

This clone was counted a few times. This sequence joins TRBV29-1 and TRBJ2-5; 11 nucleotides align to TRBD2. Trimming took 7 bases from V and 4 from J; bases not matched to a gene: 14. The V gene's germline CDR1 is SQVTM and CDR2 ANQGSEA. The CDR3 runs to 16 residues. CDR3 sequence reads: CSALLASGGPLETQYF. In DNA, the CDR3 is TGCAGCGCCCTCCTGGCTAGCGGGGGGCCATTAGAGACCCAGTACTTC.

The sample holds a few counts of this clone. The V call is TRBV9, the J call TRBJ1-1, with D hard to call. The CDR3 spans 17 residues. V shed 4 bases and J shed 3 bases, with 22 bases lying between them. Germline V gene lookup returns CDR1 SGDLS and CDR2 YYNGEE. CDR3 DNA: TGTGCCAGCAGCCCCGGAGCGGCAGGCTTGGAAGACACTGAAGCTTTCTTT. Translation: CASSPGAAGLEDTEAFF.

V and J are TRBV27 and TRBJ2-1; either TRBD1 or TRBD2 may supply D (5 bases each). V lost 9 bases, J lost 2 bases, and 17 bases lay in between. The CDR3 spans 15 residues. Germline V CDR1 and CDR2: MNHEY, SMNVEV (reference sequence). The CDR3 is CASDSGQRTYNEQFF. The DNA for the CDR3 is TGTGCCAGTGACTCGGGGCAGCGAACCTACAATGAGCAGTTCTTC.

This chain joins TRBV7-9 and TRBJ1-5; the D gene is possibly TRBD1 (6 bases). Germline V lookup: CDR1 SEHNR, CDR2 FQNEAQ (reference sequence). The CDR3 runs to 14 residues. V was trimmed by 7 bases and J by 4 bases, leaving 14 bases between them. The chain's CDR3 is CASTKDSLNQPQHF. CDR3 DNA sequence: TGTGCCAGCACCAAGGACAGCTTAAATCAGCCCCAGCATTTT.

This clone was seen more than once but under ten times. V is TRBV6-5 and J is TRBJ2-1, with 7 bases aligning to TRBD1. The CDR3 has 14 amino acids. V lost 5 bases to trimming and J lost 7 bases; unmatched junction nucleotides: 8. From germline, CDR1 is MNHEY and CDR2 SVGAGI. In nucleotides, the CDR3 is TGTGCCAGCAGTAACCGGGACAGACGGAATGAGCAGTTCTTC. Translation gives CASSNRDRRNEQFF.

The V call is TRBV27, the J call TRBJ1-1; no clear D gene. V gave up 8 bases and J gave up 1 base, with 11 bases separating them. The CDR3 contains 13 residues. Germline V CDR1 and CDR2: MNHEY, SMNVEV (reference sequence). The CDR3 DNA sequence: TGTGCCAGCTCTTTCAGTAGGAACACTGAAGCTTTCTTT. Translated: CASSFSRNTEAFF.

The sample holds a few counts of this clone. This rearrangement joins TRBV7-2 to TRBJ2-7; 9 bases align to TRBD1. J lost 3 bases, V lost 4 bases, and 4 bases had no gene match. The CDR3 is 14 amino acids. Per the germline V gene, CDR1 is SGHTA and CDR2 is FQGNSA. CDR3 sequence reads: CASSSGTGHYEQYF. The DNA of the CDR3 is TGTGCCAGCAGCTCCGGGACAGGGCACTACGAGCAGTACTTC.

This sequence joins TRBV6-5 and TRBJ2-5; 10 bases line up with TRBD2. V was pared by 6 bases and J by 3 bases, with 4 bases of the junction left unmatched. Germline loops: CDR1 MNHEY, CDR2 SVGAGI. The CDR3 runs to 14 residues. As DNA, the CDR3 is TGTGCCAGCAGCGGACTAGCGGTTAAAGAGACCCAGTACTTC. Amino acids: CASSGLAVKETQYF.

The chain combines TRBV7-8 with TRBJ2-1; possible D gene TRBD1, 6 bases. V lost 10 bases and J lost 7, with 11 bases in between. CDR1 is SGHVS and CDR2 is FQNEAQ in the germline V gene. The CDR3 covers 11 residues. CDR3 in DNA: TGTGCCAACGGGCAGGGGAATGAGCAGTTCTTC. Translated: CANGQGNEQFF.

This clone was observed a handful of times. The rearrangement joins TRBV4-1 to TRBJ1-2, with D maybe TRBD1 (6 bases). The V and J ends lost 0 bases and 6 bases respectively, with 14 bases between them. CDR1 is MGHRA and CDR2 is YSYEKL in the germline V gene. CDR3 size: 15 residues. CDR3 nucleotide sequence: TGCGCCAGCAGCCAAGACCAGGGGTTTCGGGATGGCTACACCTTC. It codes for CASSQDQGFRDGYTF.

This clone was found a few times. This rearrangement joins TRBV5-5 to TRBJ2-1, with a tentative D call TRBD2 (7 bases). The CDR3 contains 18 residues. The V and J ends lost 0 bases and 4 bases respectively, with 20 bases between them. Germline V lookup: CDR1 SGHKS, CDR2 YYEKEE (reference sequence). Here the CDR3 DNA reads TGTGCCAGCAGCTTGGCCATTGTGGCAGCGGGACAATACAATGAGCAGTTCTTC. The encoded protein is CASSLAIVAAGQYNEQFF.

This clone came up a few times. This same CDR3 is encoded by further DNA sequences in the sample. The CDR3 loop is CAWSGGNQPQHF. CDR3 in DNA: TGTGCCTGGAGTGGGGGGAATCAGCCCCAGCATTTT. The J gene is TRBJ1-5, the V gene TRBV30; D is perhaps TRBD1 (5 bases). Germline loops: CDR1 GTSNPN, CDR2 SVGIG (reference sequence). The CDR3 extends over 12 amino acids. The V gene lost 1 base and the J gene lost 4 bases, with 5 bases spanning the gap.

The V and J genes are TRBV13 and TRBJ2-5; 8 bases map to TRBD1. The CDR3 is made up of 16 amino acids. The V gene's germline CDR1 is PRHDT and CDR2 FYEKMQ (reference sequence). The V segment lost 5 bases and the J segment 4 bases; nucleotides outside the gene matches: 12. CDR3 sequence reads: CASSLFGTGRRETQYF. CDR3 coding DNA: TGTGCCAGCAGCCTGTTCGGGACAGGCAGGAGAGAGACCCAGTACTTC.

This clone has only a few counts. This rearrangement joins TRBV4-1 to TRBJ1-5, with 10 positions matching TRBD1. Germline V gene data show CDR1 as MGHRA and CDR2 as YSYEKL. The CDR3 runs to 16 residues. V shed 5 bases and J 5 bases; nucleotides not matched to a gene: 9. The CDR3 sequence is CASSKPGQGLHQPQHF. As DNA, the CDR3 is TGCGCCAGCAGCAAGCCGGGACAGGGGTTACATCAGCCCCAGCATTTT.

Only a few counts were recorded for this clone. This sequence joins TRBV29-1 and TRBJ2-5; the match to TRBD2 covers 15 bases. Looked up from germline, CDR1 is SQVTM and CDR2 is ANQGSEA. The CDR3 runs 16 residues. The V and J ends lost 7 bases and 5 bases, in that order; junction bases with no gene match: 11. The CDR3 nucleotides are TGCAGCGCAAGGGGACTAGCGGGGGGTCCGGGGGAGACCCAGTACTTC. Translating it yields CSARGLAGGPGETQYF.

The rearrangement links TRBV7-9 to TRBJ1-1; no definite D call. Germline values: CDR1 SEHNR, CDR2 FQNEAQ (reference sequence). V was shortened by 4 bases and J by 7 bases, with 10 bases between the two germline ends. The CDR3 totals 12 residues. CDR3 DNA: TGTGCCAGCAGCTCATCTCCTTATGAAGCTTTCTTT. This translates into CASSSSPYEAFF.

J is TRBJ1-5 and V is TRBV7-8; D gene ambiguous. V was trimmed by 4 bases and J by 5 bases, leaving 15 bases between them. In germline, CDR1 is SGHVS, CDR2 FQNEAQ. This CDR3 comprises 15 residues. CDR3 nucleotides: TGTGCCAGCAGCTCGCAACCGGGGTCTGATCAGCCCCAGCATTTT. Translated, it gives CASSSQPGSDQPQHF.

In its sample, this clone was seen a few times. The chain has TRBV20-1 and TRBJ2-1; D is uncertain. Trimming cost V 6 bases and J 12 bases, with 12 bases left between them. This CDR3 comprises 10 residues. In germline, CDR1 is DFQATT, CDR2 SNEGSKA (reference sequence). CDR3 sequence reads: CSADRVGQFF. CDR3 nucleotide sequence: TGCAGTGCCGACCGGGTAGGGCAGTTCTTC.

CDR3 DNA: TGTGCCAGCAGTTTAAGGTCCCTTAGGGAGCCCCAGCATTTT. Its translation: CASSLRSLREPQHF. This chain links TRBV27 with TRBJ1-5; the D is unclear. This CDR3 is built from 14 residues. V was pared by 2 bases and J by 8 bases, with 13 bases between. CDR1 is MNHEY and CDR2 is SMNVEV in the germline V gene (reference sequence).

This clone showed up just a few times. This chain joins TRBV29-1 and TRBJ1-1; TRBD1 is a possible D gene (5 bases). V was cut by 3 bases and J by 1 base, with 12 bases left in between. Germline values: CDR1 SQVTM, CDR2 ANQGSEA. The CDR3 has 14 amino acids. The chain's CDR3 is CSVDRQQGNTEAFF. CDR3 DNA: TGCAGCGTTGACCGGCAGCAGGGGAACACTGAAGCTTTCTTT.